The present T cell receptor beta chain was sequenced within a study of blood T cell repertoires in COVID-19. Study background: COVID-19 samples, acute and convalescent, were from the United States, Italy and Spain. Sample material is recorded as cDNA or gDNA derived from T cells, B-cell-depleted T cells, or PBMCs.

In the original analysis: Amplification with reference gene primers provided the estimates of nucleated cell counts. Assay used: immunoSEQ multiplex PCR; TCRdb lists only in-frame clones, some missing. That table supplies the V and J calls and clone size; D and trimming were determined from the DNA. The table shows around 100,000 clones, with roughly 84% occurring only once. Sequencing was performed on peripheral blood. The TCR was taken from a man between 35 and 55 years old with acute or convalescent COVID-19.

The DNA for the CDR3 is TGTGCCAGCAGCCCCAAGTACGGGACTAGCGGGGGGCCTACCTACAATGAGCAGTTCTTC. Translation: CASSPKYGTSGGPTYNEQFF. V gene TRBV3-1 (or the pseudogene TRBV3-2) combines with J gene TRBJ2-1; TRBD2 aligns across 15 bases. With V trimmed by 4 bases and J by 2 bases, 12 bases remained unmatched. Germline assignment: CDR1 LGHDT and CDR2 YNNKEL (reference sequence). CDR3 length: 20 residues.